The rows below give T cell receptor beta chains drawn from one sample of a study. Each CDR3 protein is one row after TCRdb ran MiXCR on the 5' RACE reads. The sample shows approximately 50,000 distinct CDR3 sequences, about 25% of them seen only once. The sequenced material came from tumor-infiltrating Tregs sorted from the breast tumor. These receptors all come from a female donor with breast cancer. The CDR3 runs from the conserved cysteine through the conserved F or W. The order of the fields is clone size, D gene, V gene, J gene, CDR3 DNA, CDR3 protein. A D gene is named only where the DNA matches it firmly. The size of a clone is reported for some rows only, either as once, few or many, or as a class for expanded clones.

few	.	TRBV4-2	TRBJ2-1	TGTGCCAGCAGCCAAGATAGGGCAGGGGTGGGCAATGAGCAGTTCTTC	CASSQDRAGVGNEQFF
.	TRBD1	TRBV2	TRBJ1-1	TGTGCCAGCAGTCAACAGGGGCTGAACACTGAAGCTTTCTTT	CASSQQGLNTEAFF
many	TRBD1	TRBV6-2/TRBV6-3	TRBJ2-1	TGTGCCAGCAGTGGGGACAGGGTTTCCAATGAGCAGTTCTTC	CASSGDRVSNEQFF
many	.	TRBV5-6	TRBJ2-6	TGTGCCAGCACTCGGGGTTTCTCTGGGGCCAACGTCCTGACTTTC	CASTRGFSGANVLTF
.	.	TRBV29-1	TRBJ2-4	TGCAGCGTCAAACAGGGATCGGACATTCAGTACTTC	CSVKQGSDIQYF
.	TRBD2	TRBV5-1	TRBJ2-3	TGCGCCTCCACCAGCGGGGGCACAGATATGCAGTATTTT	CASTSGGTDMQYF
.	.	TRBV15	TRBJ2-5	TGTGCCACCAGCAGAGACCATCCCCAAGAGACCCAGTACTTC	CATSRDHPQETQYF
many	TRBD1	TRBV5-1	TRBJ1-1	TGCGCCAGCAGCGCGGGACAGGGATCCACTGAAGCTTTCTTT	CASSAGQGSTEAFF
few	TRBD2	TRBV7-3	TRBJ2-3	TGTGCCAGCAGCCTCCTGGGACTAGCGGAAAACACTAGCACAGATACGCAGTATTTT	CASSLLGLAENTSTDTQYF
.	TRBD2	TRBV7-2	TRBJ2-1	TGTACCAGCAGCTTTGGCGGGAGGGCCTACAATGGGCAGTTCTTC	CTSSFGGRAYNGQFF
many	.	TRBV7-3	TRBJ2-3	TGTGCCAGCAGCTTTCTAGGAGATACGCAGTATTTT	CASSFLGDTQYF
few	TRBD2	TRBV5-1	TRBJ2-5	TGCGCCAGCAGCGAAATAGCGGGAGTTACTGAGACCCAGTACTTC	CASSEIAGVTETQYF
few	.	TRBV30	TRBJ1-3	TGTGCCTGGAGCAACGGGGTTGGGGTGTCTGGAGACACCATATATTTT	CAWSNGVGVSGDTIYF
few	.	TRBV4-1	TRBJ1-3	TGCGCCAGCAGCCAAGTCCCCCGGAGCTCTGGAAACACCATATATTTT	CASSQVPRSSGNTIYF
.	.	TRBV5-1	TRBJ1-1	TGCGCCAGCAGCAGGGGGGGAGAAGGGGCAACTGAAGCTTTCTTT	CASSRGGEGATEAFF
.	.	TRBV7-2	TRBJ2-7	TGTGACGGCAGCTTAGTTTACGGGGCGCAGAATGAGCAGTACTTC	CDGSLVYGAQNEQYF
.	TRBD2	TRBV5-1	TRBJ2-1	TGCGCCAGCAGCTTGGGTTCTAGCGGCTACAATGAGCAGTTCTTC	CASSLGSSGYNEQFF
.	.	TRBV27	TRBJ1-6	TGTGCCAGCAGTTTACGGCAGAAAGGAAGTTCACCCCTCCACTTT	CASSLRQKGSSPLHF
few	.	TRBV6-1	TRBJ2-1	TGTGCCAGCAGTGGAGCTGGATCCTACAATGAGCAGTTCTTC	CASSGAGSYNEQFF
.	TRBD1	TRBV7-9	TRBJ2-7	TGTGCCAGCGGCTACAGGGGTTCCTCTGACGAGCAGTACTTC	CASGYRGSSDEQYF
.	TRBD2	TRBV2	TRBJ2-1	TGTGCCAGCAGTGTGCGGGGGGGGGACAATGAGCAGTTCTTC	CASSVRGGDNEQFF
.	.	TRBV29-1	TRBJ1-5	TGCAGCGTAGCGGACCAAGGCAATCAGCCCCAGCATTTT	CSVADQGNQPQHF
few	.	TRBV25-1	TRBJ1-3	TGTGCCAGCAGTGTACCTCCGGAAGTTGGAAACACCATATATTTT	CASSVPPEVGNTIYF
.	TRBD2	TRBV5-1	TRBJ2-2	TGCGCCAGCGGCCCCCGACTAGCGGTCAACACCGGGGAGCTGTTTTTT	CASGPRLAVNTGELFF